Listed below are T cell receptor beta chains from one sample, sequenced in a study of blood T cell repertoires in COVID-19. Produced via immunoSEQ multiplex PCR; TCRdb's table is partial and in-frame only. Of around 160,000 clones in the sample, about nine tenths were seen once. Specimen: PBMCs or T cells enriched from blood (not recorded which). Receptors were obtained from a woman between 35 and 50 years old who had been exposed to COVID-19. Both conserved end residues are part of each CDR3. A D gene is named only where the DNA matches it firmly. The size field is filled for only some rows; it gives once, few, many or a size class.

len | j_gene | v_gene | d_gene | abundance | CDR3aa | CDR3nt
17 | TRBJ1-5 | TRBV12-2 | NA | NA | CASRSSDRVRYGQPQHF | TGTGCAAGTCGCTCATCTGACAGGGTCCGTTACGGTCAGCCCCAGCATTTT
15 | TRBJ1-4 | TRBV5-1 | TRBD1 | NA | CASSSPGTDNEKLFF | TGCGCCAGCAGCTCTCCCGGGACAGATAATGAAAAACTGTTTTTT
14 | TRBJ1-5 | TRBV27 | NA | NA | CASSFRQNNQPQHF | TGTGCCAGCAGTTTTCGTCAGAACAATCAGCCCCAGCATTTT
12 | TRBJ1-1 | TRBV6-6 | TRBD1 | NA | CATSGGNTEAFF | TGTGCCACCTCAGGGGGAAACACTGAAGCTTTCTTT
15 | TRBJ1-1 | TRBV25-1 | TRBD1 | NA | CASRRNGQGDTEAFF | TGTGCCAGTAGACGAAATGGGCAGGGGGACACTGAAGCTTTCTTT
14 | TRBJ2-7 | TRBV2 | NA | NA | CASSDQGLTYEQYF | TGTGCCAGCAGTGATCAGGGCCTAACCTACGAGCAGTACTTC
14 | TRBJ2-7 | TRBV4-3 | TRBD2 | NA | CASSQTSGSYEQYF | TGCGCCAGCAGCCAGACTAGCGGTTCCTACGAGCAGTACTTC
14 | TRBJ2-4 | TRBV29-1 | NA | NA | CSVTRGGAINIQYF | TGCAGCGTAACTCGAGGGGGGGCGATAAACATTCAGTACTTC
12 | TRBJ2-7 | TRBV7-9 | NA | NA | CASSRTGYEQYF | TGTGCCAGCAGCCGCACGGGCTACGAGCAGTACTTC
16 | TRBJ2-5 | TRBV9 | TRBD2 | once | CASSVGPTSGKETQYF | TGTGCCAGCAGCGTAGGTCCGACTAGCGGAAAAGAGACCCAGTACTTC
11 | TRBJ2-1 | TRBV27 | NA | few | CASMTVGEQFF | TGTGCCAGCATGACTGTAGGTGAGCAGTTCTTC
13 | TRBJ1-5 | TRBV7-7 | NA | NA | CASSLDLNQPQHF | TGTGCCAGCAGCTTAGACTTGAATCAGCCCCAGCATTTT
14 | TRBJ2-7 | TRBV19 | NA | NA | CASSPEGASYEQYF | TGTGCCAGTAGCCCGGAAGGGGCCTCCTACGAGCAGTACTTC
14 | TRBJ2-5 | TRBV15 | NA | NA | CATSQAGLQETQYF | TGTGCCACCAGCCAAGCGGGCCTCCAAGAGACCCAGTACTTC
15 | TRBJ2-1 | TRBV4-1 | TRBD2 | NA | CASSQVTSGRREQFF | TGCGCCAGCAGCCAAGTGACTAGCGGGAGGCGGGAGCAGTTCTTC
15 | TRBJ2-3 | TRBV11-2 | NA | NA | CASSLELVGPDTQYF | TGTGCCAGCAGCTTAGAACTAGTAGGGCCAGATACGCAGTATTTT
15 | TRBJ1-5 | TRBV7-9 | NA | many | CASSPGDGSNQPQHF | TGTGCCAGCAGCCCGGGGGACGGTAGCAATCAGCCCCAGCATTTT
15 | TRBJ1-5 | TRBV5-8 | NA | NA | CASSLGQDINQPQHF | TGTGCCAGCAGCTTGGGACAGGATATCAATCAGCCCCAGCATTTT
13 | TRBJ1-1 | TRBV18 | NA | NA | CASSPGGLGEAFF | TGTGCCAGCTCACCTGGGGGGTTGGGTGAAGCTTTCTTT
13 | TRBJ2-7 | TRBV28 | NA | NA | CASTLLDIYEQYF | TGTGCCAGCACGCTACTAGACATCTACGAGCAGTACTTC
17 | TRBJ2-7 | TRBV9 | TRBD1 | NA | CASSVGDLGQGSYEQYF | TGTGCCAGCAGCGTGGGGGACCTGGGACAGGGAAGCTACGAGCAGTACTTC
17 | TRBJ1-2 | TRBV3-1/TRBV3-2 | NA | NA | CASSPGLTGKSNYGYTF | TGTGCCAGCAGCCCAGGCCTTACAGGGAAGTCTAACTATGGCTACACCTTC
14 | TRBJ1-3 | TRBV11-2 | TRBD1 | NA | CASSLLQGGNTIYF | TGTGCCAGCAGCTTACTACAGGGGGGAAACACCATATATTTT
18 | TRBJ1-6 | TRBV3-1/TRBV3-2 | NA | once | CASSLPRGLSSYNSPLHF | TGTGCCAGCAGCCTCCCAAGGGGTTTAAGCTCCTATAATTCACCCCTCCACTTT
17 | TRBJ2-1 | TRBV2 | TRBD2 | NA | CASSARRPGLAGDEQFF | TGTGCCAGCAGCGCCCGTCGACCGGGACTAGCTGGGGATGAGCAGTTCTTC
14 | TRBJ2-2 | TRBV7-3 | TRBD1 | NA | CASSPQQGNGELFF | TGTGCCAGCAGCCCTCAACAGGGGAACGGGGAGCTGTTTTTT
15 | TRBJ2-5 | TRBV27 | NA | few | CASSFSPTVQETQYF | TGTGCCAGCAGTTTTTCCCCAACAGTTCAAGAGACCCAGTACTTC
13 | TRBJ2-7 | TRBV11-2 | TRBD1 | NA | CASRAGTVIEQYF | TGTGCCAGCAGGGCCGGGACAGTCATCGAGCAGTACTTC
17 | TRBJ2-6 | TRBV13 | TRBD2 | once | CASSWTSGSSGANVLTF | TGTGCCAGCAGCTGGACTAGCGGGAGCTCTGGGGCCAACGTCCTGACTTTC
16 | TRBJ2-5 | TRBV10-3 | TRBD1 | once | CAIRKGQGGTQETQYF | TGTGCCATCAGAAAGGGACAGGGGGGCACCCAAGAGACCCAGTACTTC
14 | TRBJ2-2 | TRBV6-5 | NA | NA | CASSRQANTGELFF | TGTGCCAGCTCCCGGCAGGCGAACACCGGGGAGCTGTTTTTT
15 | TRBJ1-5 | TRBV7-9 | TRBD1 | NA | CASSADRTSNQPQHF | TGTGCCAGCAGCGCGGACAGGACGAGCAATCAGCCCCAGCATTTT
15 | TRBJ2-1 | TRBV4-3 | TRBD2 | NA | CASSQPSGGTNEQFF | TGCGCCAGCAGCCAACCGAGCGGGGGGACTAATGAGCAGTTCTTC
12 | TRBJ1-5 | TRBV18 | NA | NA | CASSPSSQPQHF | TGTGCCAGCTCACCCTCCTCCCAGCCCCAGCATTTT
17 | TRBJ1-4 | TRBV5-1 | TRBD1 | NA | CASSTGQPTATNEKLFF | TGCGCCAGCAGCACGGGACAGCCAACCGCAACTAATGAAAAACTGTTTTTT
15 | TRBJ1-1 | TRBV5-1 | NA | NA | CASSHRTALNTEAFF | TGCGCCAGCAGCCATAGGACAGCCTTGAACACTGAAGCTTTCTTT
13 | TRBJ2-7 | TRBV18 | NA | NA | CASSPRDFYEQYF | TGTGCCAGCTCACCCAGGGATTTCTACGAGCAGTACTTC
13 | TRBJ1-1 | TRBV7-3 | NA | NA | CASSFGDTTEAFF | TGTGCCAGCAGCTTCGGGGACACAACTGAAGCTTTCTTT
14 | TRBJ1-1 | TRBV28 | TRBD1 | NA | CASSDRGSYTEAFF | TGTGCCAGCAGTGACAGGGGGTCGTACACTGAAGCTTTCTTT
15 | TRBJ1-4 | TRBV5-1 | TRBD1 | NA | CASRRTGGNNEKLFF | TGCGCCAGCAGGAGAACAGGGGGCAATAATGAAAAACTGTTTTTT
14 | TRBJ1-2 | TRBV19 | NA | NA | CASSIRGQSYGYTF | TGTGCCAGTAGTATAAGAGGACAGTCCTATGGCTACACCTTC
17 | TRBJ2-6 | TRBV28 | TRBD1 | NA | CASSYPGGGPGANVLTF | TGTGCCAGCAGTTACCCAGGGGGCGGGCCTGGGGCCAACGTCCTGACTTTC
18 | TRBJ2-1 | TRBV9 | NA | NA | CASSVVPRIPSSYNEQFF | TGTGCCAGCAGCGTAGTCCCCCGAATTCCGAGCTCCTACAATGAGCAGTTCTTC
12 | TRBJ1-2 | TRBV5-6 | NA | NA | CASSRYGDGYTF | TGTGCCAGCAGCCGTTACGGGGATGGCTACACCTTC
17 | TRBJ1-1 | TRBV7-9 | TRBD1 | NA | CASSLGSRTGLNTEAFF | TGTGCCAGCAGCTTAGGTTCCCGGACAGGATTGAACACTGAAGCTTTCTTT
15 | TRBJ1-3 | TRBV10-1 | NA | NA | CASNFSRDYGNTIYF | TGCGCCAGCAACTTCTCTAGGGACTATGGAAACACCATATATTTT
15 | TRBJ2-7 | TRBV28 | NA | NA | CASSLSGGGPYEQYF | TGTGCCAGCAGTTTAAGTGGTGGAGGGCCCTACGAGCAGTACTTC
16 | TRBJ1-6 | TRBV5-4 | NA | NA | CASSPGGGQGNSPLHF | TGTGCCAGCAGCCCGGGAGGGGGGCAGGGGAATTCACCCCTCCACTTT
17 | TRBJ1-1 | TRBV6-2/TRBV6-3 | TRBD1 | few | CASSYSSRGQGNTEAFF | TGTGCCAGCAGTTACTCATCCAGGGGACAGGGGAACACTGAAGCTTTCTTT
15 | TRBJ1-2 | TRBV2 | TRBD1 | NA | CASSGETGFSYGYTF | TGTGCCAGCAGTGGGGAGACAGGGTTCAGCTATGGCTACACCTTC
14 | TRBJ2-7 | TRBV7-6 | TRBD1 | NA | CASSSRDRAGEQYF | TGTGCCAGCAGCTCCCGGGACAGGGCGGGCGAGCAGTACTTC
14 | TRBJ1-1 | TRBV19 | TRBD1 | NA | CASIKGQGETEAFF | TGTGCCAGTATAAAAGGACAGGGTGAGACTGAAGCTTTCTTT
15 | TRBJ1-6 | TRBV5-5 | NA | NA | CASSSQGNYNSPLHF | TGTGCCAGCAGCTCCCAGGGGAACTATAATTCACCCCTCCACTTT
17 | TRBJ1-6 | TRBV28 | TRBD1 | NA | CASSLLGRGTGNSPLHF | TGTGCCAGCAGTTTATTAGGGCGGGGGACAGGCAATTCACCCCTCCACTTT
15 | TRBJ1-5 | TRBV5-1 | NA | NA | CASSLQGDSNQPQHF | TGCGCCAGCAGCTTACAGGGTGATAGCAATCAGCCCCAGCATTTT
13 | TRBJ1-1 | TRBV12-3/TRBV12-4 | NA | NA | CASSRELNTEAFF | TGTGCCAGCAGTAGAGAGTTGAACACTGAAGCTTTCTTT
16 | TRBJ2-3 | TRBV5-1 | TRBD1 | few | CASSLSLAGGGDTQYF | TGCGCCAGCAGCTTGAGTCTGGCAGGGGGTGGAGATACGCAGTATTTT
13 | TRBJ1-1 | TRBV12-3/TRBV12-4 | TRBD1 | NA | CASSFEGQPEAFF | TGTGCCAGCAGTTTCGAGGGACAGCCGGAAGCTTTCTTT